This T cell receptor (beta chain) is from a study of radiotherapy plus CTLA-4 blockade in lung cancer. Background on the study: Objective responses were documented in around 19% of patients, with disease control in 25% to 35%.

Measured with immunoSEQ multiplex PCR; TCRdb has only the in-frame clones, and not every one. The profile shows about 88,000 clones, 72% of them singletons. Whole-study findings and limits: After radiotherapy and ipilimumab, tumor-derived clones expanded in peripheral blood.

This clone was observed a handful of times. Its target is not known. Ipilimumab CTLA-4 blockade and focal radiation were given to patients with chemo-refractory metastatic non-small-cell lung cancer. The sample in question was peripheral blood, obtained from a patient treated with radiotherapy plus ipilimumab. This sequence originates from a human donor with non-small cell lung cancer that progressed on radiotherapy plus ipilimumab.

The CDR3 here is CASSGFPSYEQYF. The CDR3, as DNA: TGTGCCAGCAGTGGCTTTCCATCCTACGAGCAGTACTTC. This rearrangement joins TRBV9 to TRBJ2-7; the D is unclear. The V and J ends lost 5 bases and 1 base respectively, with 10 bases between them. Germline CDR1 and CDR2: SGDLS and YYNGEE. This CDR3 has 13 residues. Together with reference TRBV9 and TRBJ2-7, the CDR3 gives the full variable domain: DSGVTQTPKHLITATGQRVTLRCSPRSGDLSVYWYQQSLDQGLQFLIQYYNGEERAKGNILERFSAQQFPDLHSELNLSSLELGDSALYFCASSGFPSYEQYFGPGTRLTVT.